Shown below are 28 T cell receptor beta chains from a single sample sequenced in a study (dated by TCRdb to between 2015 and 2016). Preparation of the library involved RT-PCR. The sequencer was an Illumina MiSeq. In-frame beta chains were kept once TCRdb had trimmed the public reads at Q25 with fastp and called clones with MiXCR. Rows merge per CDR3 protein into single entries with the most common DNA and genes. The sample table holds more than 550,000 distinct CDR3 sequences, of which 14% were seen once. The top ten constitute roughly 4% of the sample. Sequenced material: memory CD4+ T cells from blood. The receptors stem from a female donor in good health, serving as a healthy control.

The rearrangement joins TRBV7-2 to TRBJ2-6; TRBD2 is a possible D gene (5 bases). The CDR3 has 18 residues. Trimming removed 5 bases at V and 0 bases at J, with 17 bases between. The germline CDR1 and CDR2 sequences are SGHTA and FQGNSA. CDR3 sequence reads: CASSVAGSFFSGANVLTF. The CDR3 DNA follows: TGTGCCAGCAGCGTGGCGGGTTCATTCTTCTCTGGGGCCAACGTCCTGACTTTC.

This clonotype has more than one count but fewer than ten. V and J are TRBV15 and TRBJ1-3, with no clear D. V shed 1 base and J shed 7 bases, with 5 bases lying between them. Per germline, CDR1 LNHNV and CDR2 YYDKDF (reference sequence). This CDR3 has 12 residues. DNA of the CDR3: TGTGCCACCAGCAGAGCGGAGAACACCATATATTTT. As protein: CATSRAENTIYF.

This clonotype was recorded many times. The rearrangement links TRBV6-1 to TRBJ1-5, with D possibly matching TRBD1 (6 bases). Germline loops: CDR1 MNHNS, CDR2 SASEGT. This CDR3 comprises 16 residues. V was shortened by 5 bases and J by 5 bases, with 19 bases between the two germline ends. The CDR3 protein is CASSPRTVMKDQPQHF. Written as DNA, the CDR3 is TGTGCCAGCAGTCCTCGGACAGTCATGAAGGATCAGCCCCAGCATTTT.

The chain links TRBV7-9 to TRBJ1-2; tentative D call: TRBD1 (5 bases). This CDR3 region has 16 residues. V gave up 1 base and J gave up 2 bases, with 14 bases separating them. Looked up from germline, CDR1 is SEHNR and CDR2 is FQNEAQ (reference sequence). The CDR3 DNA reads as TGTGCCAGCAGCTTAGGACAGAAAATAAGAAACTATGGCTACACCTTC. Its translation: CASSLGQKIRNYGYTF.

This clonotype has only a few counts. The chain couples TRBV25-1 to TRBJ2-3; 8 bases align to TRBD1. The CDR3 length is 16 residues. The germline V gene encodes CDR1 MGHDK and CDR2 SYGVNS. V shed 5 bases, J shed 1 base, and the junction held 8 bases outside the gene matches. CDR3 coding DNA: TGTGCCAGCAGTACACCAGGGGGCAGGGGCACAGATACGCAGTATTTT. Translation: CASSTPGGRGTDTQYF.

The genes are TRBV28 and TRBJ1-5; D might be TRBD1 (6 bases). The CDR3 extends over 14 amino acids. CDR1 and CDR2 from the germline V gene are MDHEN and SYDVKM. V was pared by 6 bases and J by 4 bases, with 13 bases between. The CDR3 protein is CASRAGDGNQPQHF. The DNA of the CDR3 is TGTGCCAGCAGAGCAGGGGATGGGAATCAGCCCCAGCATTTT.

J is TRBJ2-7 and V is TRBV6-5, with a tentative D call TRBD1 (6 bases). V was pared by 6 bases and J by 1 base, with 16 bases between. The CDR3 runs 15 residues. Germline V gene lookup returns CDR1 MNHEY and CDR2 SVGAGI. The CDR3 loop reads CASRREIQGSYEQYF. The DNA for the CDR3 is TGTGCCAGCAGACGCGAAATACAGGGTTCCTACGAGCAGTACTTC.

In this sample, this clonotype turned up a few times. The chain couples TRBV6-2 or TRBV6-3 to TRBJ1-2; D not certain. The germline V and J ends were trimmed by 0 bases and 3 bases, with 17 bases remaining between them. Germline-derived CDR1 and CDR2 are MNHEY and SVGEGT. The CDR3 extends over 17 amino acids. The CDR3 DNA reads as TGTGCCAGCAGTTACTCCAGCGGACGGACGGTTGACTATGGCTACACCTTC. It is translated as CASSYSSGRTVDYGYTF.

In this sample, this clonotype turned up many times. The chain uses TRBV6-5 and TRBJ2-3; D remains ambiguous. Trimming shortened V by 6 bases and J by 6 bases, and 13 bases separated the two germline ends. The CDR3 is made up of 13 amino acids. Germline V gene sequence: CDR1 MNHEY, CDR2 SVGAGI. In nucleotides, the CDR3 is TGTGCCAGCAGGCCGACCATCGGGGATACGCAGTATTTT. Protein sequence: CASRPTIGDTQYF.

This clonotype appeared many times. CDR3 in DNA: TGCAGTGCTCCCTCAATGGTGTCGGACTATGGCTACACCTTC. The encoded protein is CSAPSMVSDYGYTF. The V gene is TRBV20-1, the J gene TRBJ1-2, with unresolved D. The V gene's germline CDR1 is DFQATT and CDR2 SNEGSKA (reference sequence). V lost 5 bases to trimming and J lost 3 bases, with 16 bases between them. This CDR3 is 14 amino acids long.

This clonotype was seen only a few times. The gene calls are TRBV7-2 and TRBJ1-5; D gene uncertain. CDR3 length: 13 amino acids. V shed 1 base and J shed 9 bases, with 10 bases lying between them. Germline V gene data show CDR1 as SGHTA and CDR2 as FQGNSA. For the CDR3, the DNA is TGTGCCAGCAGCTTAGAGTCCGGCCGGCCCCAGCATTTT. This gives the protein CASSLESGRPQHF.

This clonotype was found a few times. The chain has TRBV12-3 or TRBV12-4 and TRBJ1-1; TRBD1 might be the D (5 bases). The germline V and J ends were trimmed by 2 bases and 2 bases, with 12 bases remaining between them. This CDR3 has 15 residues. As DNA, the CDR3 is TGTGCCAGCAGTTTACGGGGGTATGGTAACACTGAAGCTTTCTTT. It is translated as CASSLRGYGNTEAFF.

The rearrangement joins TRBV12-3 or TRBV12-4 to TRBJ1-2, with D possibly matching TRBD1 (5 bases). V gave up 3 bases and J gave up 14 bases, with 16 bases separating them. The length of the CDR3 is 12 residues. The CDR3 is CASSFPSGLPTF. The CDR3 coding sequence is TGTGCCAGCAGTTTTCCTTCAGGGCTCCCGACCTTC.

The chain joins TRBV24-1 to TRBJ2-6, with 7 bases that match TRBD1. This CDR3 comprises 20 residues. The germline CDR1 and CDR2 sequences are KGHDR and SFDVKD. After removal of 4 bases from V and 1 base from J, the junction contained 15 bases not matched to a gene. The CDR3 spells CATSELGISTGESGANVLTF. The CDR3 DNA is TGTGCCACCAGTGAATTAGGCATTAGCACAGGGGAGTCTGGGGCCAACGTCCTGACTTTC.

This clonotype was counted ten times or more. V and J are TRBV28 and TRBJ2-7, with 9 bases identical to TRBD2. V dropped 2 bases and J dropped 7; count of bases not matched to a gene: 12. There are 16 residues in the CDR3. From germline, CDR1 is MDHEN and CDR2 SYDVKM. The CDR3 bases are TGTGCCAGCAGTTTAGGTGGAGCGGGGGGCCTAGGGGAGCAGTACTTC. This sequence encodes CASSLGGAGGLGEQYF.

The chain couples TRBV7-7 to TRBJ2-5; 14 nucleotides match TRBD2. Germline V gene lookup returns CDR1 SSHAT and CDR2 FNYEAQ (reference sequence). The V and J ends lost 5 bases and 5 bases, in that order; junction bases with no gene match: 4. The CDR3 sequence is 15 residues long. CDR3 region: CASSEGLAGAETQYF. The DNA for the CDR3 is TGTGCCAGCAGCGAGGGACTAGCGGGAGCGGAGACCCAGTACTTC.

The chain is built from TRBV7-9 and TRBJ2-1; no definite D call. The CDR3 length is 19 residues. V lost 1 base, J lost 0 bases, and 19 bases lay in between. The V gene's germline CDR1 is SEHNR and CDR2 FQNEAQ (reference sequence). The CDR3 DNA follows: TGTGCCAGCAGCTTAGTATGGGCGAGAGACTCCGGCTCCTACAATGAGCAGTTCTTC. Amino acid sequence: CASSLVWARDSGSYNEQFF.

This chain connects TRBV30 to TRBJ2-2, with TRBD1 matching 8 bases. With V trimmed by 0 bases and J by 5 bases, 5 bases remained unmatched. The CDR3 has 15 amino acids. The germline gives CDR1 GTSNPN, CDR2 SVGIG (reference sequence). The CDR3 is CAWSVGQGETGELFF. The CDR3 nucleotides are TGTGCCTGGAGTGTAGGACAGGGCGAGACCGGGGAGCTGTTTTTT.

This clonotype has a count of ten or more. The J gene is TRBJ2-2, the V gene TRBV27; 9 nucleotides match TRBD1. Germline V gene sequence: CDR1 MNHEY, CDR2 SMNVEV (reference sequence). V trimming: 6 bases; J trimming: 6 bases; junction bases outside the gene matches: 14. There are 17 residues in the CDR3. In DNA, the CDR3 is TGTGCCAGCAGCCCTGCGGTGGGGACAGGGAAGGCCGGGGAGCTGTTTTTT. Its translation: CASSPAVGTGKAGELFF.

CDR3 loop: CASSYGSGTDTQYF. In nucleotides, the CDR3 is TGTGCCAGCAGCTACGGGAGTGGGACAGATACGCAGTATTTT. J is TRBJ2-3 and V is TRBV9; weak D call: TRBD2 (6 bases). Looked up from germline, CDR1 is SGDLS and CDR2 is YYNGEE. The CDR3 covers 14 residues. V was pared by 4 bases and J by 3 bases, with 12 bases between.

This clonotype was seen a handful of times. The rearrangement links TRBV7-2 to TRBJ1-5, with 10 bases identical to TRBD1. The J segment lost 7 bases and the V segment lost 5 bases, leaving 8 bases of the junction unmatched. Germline CDR1 reads SGHTA; CDR2 reads FQGNSA. This CDR3 spans 15 amino acids. CDR3 coding DNA: TGTGCCAGCAGCGTAGGCGGGACAGGGGCACAGCCCCAGCATTTT. This encodes CASSVGGTGAQPQHF.

This clonotype appeared many times. The rearrangement links TRBV7-6 to TRBJ2-3; TRBD1 might be the D (5 bases). The V end lost 6 bases, the J end lost 0 bases, and 10 bases lay between the germline ends. This CDR3 spans 14 amino acids. Per the germline V gene, CDR1 is SGHVS and CDR2 is FNYEAQ. The CDR3 DNA sequence: TGTGCCAGCAGGGTCAGGGCCAGCACAGATACGCAGTATTTT. It yields the protein CASRVRASTDTQYF.

This clonotype was detected a few times. This sequence joins TRBV6-2 or TRBV6-3 and TRBJ2-3; 9 bases align to TRBD2. There are 14 residues in the CDR3. Trimming removed 8 bases from V and 4 bases from J; junction bases left unmatched: 7. Germline assignment: CDR1 MNHEY and CDR2 SVGEGT. In DNA form, the CDR3 reads TGTGCCAGCGTGTCAGCGGGAGGAGCAGATACGCAGTATTTT. Its protein is CASVSAGGADTQYF.

This chain's CDR3 is CASRGGDHTEAFF. Here the CDR3 DNA reads TGTGCCAGCAGAGGGGGCGACCACACTGAAGCTTTCTTT. J is TRBJ1-1 and V is TRBV28; the match to TRBD1 covers 7 bases. The CDR3 loop spans 13 amino acids. The V gene end was trimmed by 6 bases and the J gene end by 3 bases; junction bases not matched to a gene: 4. In germline, CDR1 is MDHEN, CDR2 SYDVKM.

The chain uses TRBV12-3 or TRBV12-4 and TRBJ1-1, with D uncertain. This CDR3 is built from 13 residues. With 6 bases removed from V and 4 bases from J, the gap between germline ends came to 12 bases. The CDR3 bases are TGTGCCAGCAGATTTAGCTCCGGCACTGAAGCTTTCTTT. Amino acids: CASRFSSGTEAFF.

This clonotype was observed a handful of times. The chain employs TRBV20-1 and TRBJ2-3, with D possibly being TRBD1 (6 bases). V was trimmed by 5 bases and J by 0 bases, leaving 18 bases between them. CDR1 is DFQATT and CDR2 is SNEGSKA in the germline V gene (reference sequence). This CDR3 region has 16 residues. CDR3 nucleotide sequence: TGCAGTGCTTCTTCCGTACCGGGACACAGCACAGATACGCAGTATTTT. Protein product: CSASSVPGHSTDTQYF.

The chain employs TRBV5-4 and TRBJ1-1; TRBD1 aligns across 7 bases. V gave up 2 bases and J gave up 5 bases; unmatched junction bases: 6. This CDR3 is built from 14 residues. Germline CDR1 SGHNT, CDR2 YYREEE (reference sequence). The CDR3 DNA is TGTGCCAGCAGCTTAGGACAGGTTGGGACTGAAGCTTTCTTT. It yields the protein CASSLGQVGTEAFF.

The chain uses TRBV24-1 and TRBJ2-7; D is unclear. CDR1 and CDR2 from the germline V gene are KGHDR and SFDVKD. This CDR3 has 13 amino acids. V was shortened by 1 base and J by 5 bases, with 8 bases between the two germline ends. The CDR3 here is CATSDLGEDEQYF. CDR3 DNA: TGTGCCACCAGTGATTTAGGAGAGGACGAGCAGTACTTC.